These 15 T cell receptor beta chains came from one sample sequenced in a study of blood T cell repertoires in COVID-19. Data came from immunoSEQ multiplex PCR; TCRdb stores just in-frame clones and leaves some out. The sample yields about 50,000 clones, 85% seen once. The sequencing sample was made of peripheral blood. The receptors originated from a man aged 60 to 75 with acute or convalescent COVID-19.

The chain uses TRBV9 and TRBJ2-3; 10 bases are shared with TRBD2. The CDR3 has 16 amino acids. Germline loops: CDR1 SGDLS, CDR2 YYNGEE. Trimming took 3 bases from V and 6 from J; bases not matched to a gene: 10. The CDR3 region is CASSDGGLAGADTQYF. The CDR3 region has the DNA TGTGCCAGCAGCGATGGGGGGCTAGCGGGAGCGGATACGCAGTATTTT.

CDR3 in amino acids: CASSGGGTANTEAFF. The CDR3 DNA sequence: TGCGCCAGCAGCGGGGGTGGGACAGCGAACACTGAAGCTTTCTTT. The chain carries TRBV5-1 and TRBJ1-1; 7 nucleotides line up with TRBD1. The CDR3 extends over 15 amino acids. After removal of 4 bases from V and 1 base from J, the junction contained 7 bases not matched to a gene. Germline V gene data show CDR1 as SGHRS and CDR2 as YFSETQ.

This chain's CDR3 is CASSRTSGSTGSEQFF. The DNA of the CDR3 is TGTGCCAGCAGCAGGACTAGCGGGAGTACTGGATCTGAGCAGTTCTTC. V gene TRBV11-3 combines with J gene TRBJ2-1; 13 positions agree with TRBD2. The CDR3 loop spans 16 amino acids. The ends lost 5 bases at V and 9 bases at J; junction bases unmatched: 10. Germline CDR1 reads SGHNT; CDR2 reads YENEEA.

The chain recombines TRBV5-1 with TRBJ2-7; 13 bases are a match to TRBD2. Germline CDR1 SGHRS, CDR2 YFSETQ. The J segment lost 3 bases and the V segment lost 4 bases, leaving 7 bases of the junction unmatched. This CDR3 has 16 amino acids. The CDR3 here is CASSPGRTSGSYEQYF. CDR3 bases: TGCGCCAGCAGCCCGGGGCGGACTAGCGGGAGCTACGAGCAGTACTTC.

The CDR3 reads CASRDGGSHSPLHF. CDR3 bases: TGTGCCAGCAGGGACGGAGGGAGCCATTCACCCCTCCACTTT. The genes are TRBV3-1 (or the pseudogene TRBV3-2) and TRBJ1-6; no definite D call. CDR3 length: 14 residues. V was clipped by 6 bases and J by 8 bases, with 14 bases between them. Germline loops: CDR1 LGHDT, CDR2 YNNKEL (reference sequence).

This chain connects TRBV6-6 to TRBJ2-7, with a tentative D call TRBD1 (6 bases). The CDR3 sequence is 14 residues long. Germline CDR1 reads MNHNY; CDR2 reads SVGAGI (reference sequence). V shed 8 bases and J shed 6 bases, with 20 bases lying between them. CDR3 DNA sequence: TGTGCCAGCTCCAACGAAGGGGGTGCTGTCGAGCAGTACTTC. Its protein product is CASSNEGGAVEQYF.

This chain joins TRBV9 and TRBJ1-3, with D possibly matching TRBD1 (6 bases). The V and J ends lost 4 bases and 2 bases respectively, with 13 bases between them. The germline gives CDR1 SGDLS, CDR2 YYNGEE. CDR3 length: 15 residues. Here the CDR3 DNA reads TGTGCCAGCAGCCCTCAGGGGTTCCCTGGAAACACCATATATTTT. Its protein is CASSPQGFPGNTIYF. Full variable domain (remainder filled in from reference TRBV9 and TRBJ1-3): DSGVTQTPKHLITATGQRVTLRCSPRSGDLSVYWYQQSLDQGLQFLIQYYNGEERAKGNILERFSAQQFPDLHSELNLSSLELGDSALYFCASSPQGFPGNTIYFGEGSWLTVV.

The chain is built from TRBV21-1 and TRBJ2-1; the table's D call, TRBD2, was not checked against the DNA. TRBV21-1 is an annotated pseudogene. This CDR3 contains 16 residues. The CDR3 DNA reads as TGTGCCAGCAGCAAAGCGGAGACTAGCGACATCGATGAGCAGTTCTTC. Amino acids: CASSKAETSDIDEQFF.

The rearrangement links TRBV5-1 to TRBJ1-1, with TRBD1 matching over 7 bases. The germline V gene encodes CDR1 SGHRS and CDR2 YFSETQ. V shed 7 bases and J 1 base; nucleotides not matched to a gene: 7. The CDR3 runs to 14 residues. Here the CDR3 reads CASGTGTANTEAFF. As DNA, the CDR3 is TGCGCCAGCGGTACCGGGACAGCGAACACTGAAGCTTTCTTT.

This chain connects TRBV27 to TRBJ2-1; maybe TRBD1 (6 bases). The V gene's germline CDR1 is MNHEY and CDR2 SMNVEV (reference sequence). Trimming cost V 3 bases and J 7 bases, with 16 bases left between them. The CDR3 is 15 residues long. CDR3 residues: CASSLDSPLQNEQFF. The DNA for the CDR3 is TGTGCCAGCAGTTTGGACAGCCCCCTACAGAATGAGCAGTTCTTC.

The chain recombines TRBV18 with TRBJ2-3; 7 bases match TRBD1. Germline V gives CDR1 KGHSH, CDR2 LQKENI. The CDR3 length is 15 residues. J lost 1 base, V lost 4 bases, and 5 bases had no gene match. The DNA of the CDR3 is TGTGCCAGCTCACAACCGGGACAGCGCACAGATACGCAGTATTTT. As protein: CASSQPGQRTDTQYF.

This sequence joins TRBV7-3 and TRBJ2-1; 14 positions match TRBD2. The germline V gene has CDR1 SGHTA and CDR2 FQGTGA. V shed 4 bases, J shed 3 bases, and the junction held 5 bases outside the gene matches. The CDR3 loop spans 17 amino acids. The CDR3 bases are TGTGCCAGCAGCTCCGCGACTAGCGGGAGGGTCTACAATGAGCAGTTCTTC. This gives the protein CASSSATSGRVYNEQFF.

This chain joins TRBV10-3 and TRBJ2-2; 12 bases agree with TRBD2. The germline V gene encodes CDR1 ENHRY and CDR2 SYGVKD. Unmatched junction bases numbered 9, after V lost 5 bases and J lost 5 bases. The CDR3 is 17 residues long. The DNA for the CDR3 is TGTGCCATCAGTAAGGGACTAGCGGGCGTAACTACCGGGGAGCTGTTTTTT. This encodes CAISKGLAGVTTGELFF.

This rearrangement joins TRBV28 to TRBJ2-7; 9 positions agree with TRBD1. This CDR3 is 14 amino acids long. Germline-derived CDR1 and CDR2 are MDHEN and SYDVKM. Germline trimming cut 5 bases from V and 3 bases from J; bases unmatched to any gene: 5. CDR3 in DNA: TGTGCCAGCAGTACGCGACAGGGGGTCTACGAGCAGTACTTC. As protein: CASSTRQGVYEQYF.

In its sample, this clone was seen once. The chain is built from TRBV6-5 and TRBJ1-5, with D possibly being TRBD1 (5 bases). CDR1 MNHEY and CDR2 SVGAGI come from the germline V gene. The CDR3 is 15 amino acids. V shed 6 bases and J shed 2 bases, with 14 bases lying between them. The CDR3 reads CASRGGNVGNQPQHF. The CDR3 DNA is TGTGCCAGCAGGGGGGGAAATGTGGGCAATCAGCCCCAGCATTTT.